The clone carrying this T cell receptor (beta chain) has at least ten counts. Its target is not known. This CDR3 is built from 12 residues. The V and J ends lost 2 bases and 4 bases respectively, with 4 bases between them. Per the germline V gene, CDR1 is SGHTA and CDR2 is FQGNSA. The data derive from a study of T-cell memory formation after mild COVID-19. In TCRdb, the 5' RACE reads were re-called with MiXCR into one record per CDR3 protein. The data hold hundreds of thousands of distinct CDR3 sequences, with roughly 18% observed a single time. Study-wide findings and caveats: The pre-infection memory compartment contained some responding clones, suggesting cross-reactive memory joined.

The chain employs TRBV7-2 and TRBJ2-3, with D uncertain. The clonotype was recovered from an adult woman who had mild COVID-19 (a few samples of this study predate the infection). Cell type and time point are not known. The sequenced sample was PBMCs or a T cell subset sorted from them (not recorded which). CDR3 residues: CASSLWSDTQYF. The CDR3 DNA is TGTGCCAGCAGCTTATGGTCAGATACGCAGTATTTT.